This entry describes one T cell receptor beta chain. This specimen belongs to a study of blood T cell repertoires in COVID-19. Original processing notes: Reference gene primer amplification gave estimated nucleated cell counts. Sequencing was performed with immunoSEQ multiplex PCR; in TCRdb, only in-frame clones are kept and a portion is missing. V and J calls and clone size come straight from that table; D and trimming were deduced from the DNA. This sample has 400,000 to 500,000 clones, with 88% found just once. Cohort placement rested on clinical history that participants reported themselves. V dropped 4 bases and J dropped 1; count of bases not matched to a gene: 4. This CDR3 is 15 amino acids long. The germline gives CDR1 GTSNPN, CDR2 SVGIG (reference sequence).

The chain has TRBV30 and TRBJ2-3, with TRBD2 matching over 11 bases. The sample consisted of PBMCs or T cells enriched from blood (not recorded which). The sequence came from a woman aged 40 to 50 who had recovered from COVID-19. The CDR3 loop is CAWTLGLAGTDTQYF. The CDR3 DNA reads as TGTGCCTGGACCCTGGGACTAGCGGGCACAGATACGCAGTATTTT.